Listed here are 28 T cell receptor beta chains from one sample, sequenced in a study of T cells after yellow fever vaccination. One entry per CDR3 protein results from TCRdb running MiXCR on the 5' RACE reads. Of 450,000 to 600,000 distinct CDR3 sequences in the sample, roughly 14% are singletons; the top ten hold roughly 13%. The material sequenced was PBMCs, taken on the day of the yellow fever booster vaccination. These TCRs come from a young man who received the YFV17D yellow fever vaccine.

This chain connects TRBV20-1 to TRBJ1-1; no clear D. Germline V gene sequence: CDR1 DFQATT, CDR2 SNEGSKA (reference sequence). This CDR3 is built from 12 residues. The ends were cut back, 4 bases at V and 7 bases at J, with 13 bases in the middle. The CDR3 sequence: CSAKRGNLEAFF. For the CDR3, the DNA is TGCAGTGCTAAACGAGGCAATCTTGAAGCTTTCTTT.

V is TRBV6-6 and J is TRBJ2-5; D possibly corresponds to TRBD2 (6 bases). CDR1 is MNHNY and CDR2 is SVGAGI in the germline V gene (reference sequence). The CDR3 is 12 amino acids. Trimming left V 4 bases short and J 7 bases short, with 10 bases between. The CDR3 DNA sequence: TGTGCCAGCAGTTCGGGGGTGGGGACCCAGTACTTC. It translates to CASSSGVGTQYF.

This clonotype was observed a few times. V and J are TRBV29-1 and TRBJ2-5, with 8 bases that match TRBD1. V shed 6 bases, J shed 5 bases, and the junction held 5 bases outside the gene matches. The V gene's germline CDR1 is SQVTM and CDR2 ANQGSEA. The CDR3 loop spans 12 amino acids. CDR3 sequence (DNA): TGCAGCGTCTCAGGGGGCGAGGAGACCCAGTACTTC. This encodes CSVSGGEETQYF.

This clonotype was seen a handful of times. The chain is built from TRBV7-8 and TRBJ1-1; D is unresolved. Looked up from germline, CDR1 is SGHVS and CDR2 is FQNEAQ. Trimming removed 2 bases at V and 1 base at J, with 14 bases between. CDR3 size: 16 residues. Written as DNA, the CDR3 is TGTGCCAGCAGCTTAAGAGTCAGGAGTGCGAACACTGAAGCTTTCTTT. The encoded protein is CASSLRVRSANTEAFF.

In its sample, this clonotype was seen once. The CDR3 region is CASGGVGEQYF. The CDR3 nucleotides read TGTGCCAGCGGGGGGGTTGGCGAGCAGTACTTC. The rearrangement links TRBV7-2 to TRBJ2-7, with 7 bases fitting TRBD2. Trimming cost V 8 bases and J 6 bases; bases outside gene matches: 4. The CDR3 consists of 11 residues. Germline V lookup: CDR1 SGHTA, CDR2 FQGNSA.

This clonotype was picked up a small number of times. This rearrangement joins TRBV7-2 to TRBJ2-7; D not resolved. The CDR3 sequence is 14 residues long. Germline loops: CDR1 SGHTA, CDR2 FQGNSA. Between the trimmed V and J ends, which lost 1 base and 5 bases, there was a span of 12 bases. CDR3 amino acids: CASSLDGSRDEQYF. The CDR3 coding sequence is TGTGCCAGCAGCTTAGACGGGTCAAGGGACGAGCAGTACTTC.

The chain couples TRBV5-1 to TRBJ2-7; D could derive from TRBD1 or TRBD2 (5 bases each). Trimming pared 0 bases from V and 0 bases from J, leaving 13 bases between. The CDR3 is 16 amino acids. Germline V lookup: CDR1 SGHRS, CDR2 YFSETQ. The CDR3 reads CASSLASGRSSYEQYF. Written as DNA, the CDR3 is TGCGCCAGCAGCTTGGCCTCGGGACGGAGCTCCTACGAGCAGTACTTC.

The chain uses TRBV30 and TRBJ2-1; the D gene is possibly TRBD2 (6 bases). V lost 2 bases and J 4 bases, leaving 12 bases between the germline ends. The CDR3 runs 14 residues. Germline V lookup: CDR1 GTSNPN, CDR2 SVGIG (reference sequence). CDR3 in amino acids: CAWSLASAYNEQFF. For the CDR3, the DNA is TGTGCCTGGAGTTTGGCTAGCGCTTACAATGAGCAGTTCTTC.

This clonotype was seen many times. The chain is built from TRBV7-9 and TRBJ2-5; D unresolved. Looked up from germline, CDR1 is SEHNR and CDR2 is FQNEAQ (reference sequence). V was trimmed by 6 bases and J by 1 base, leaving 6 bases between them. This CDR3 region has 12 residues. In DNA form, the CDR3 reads TGTGCCAGCAGGGTGGGCCAAGAGACCCAGTACTTC. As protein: CASRVGQETQYF.

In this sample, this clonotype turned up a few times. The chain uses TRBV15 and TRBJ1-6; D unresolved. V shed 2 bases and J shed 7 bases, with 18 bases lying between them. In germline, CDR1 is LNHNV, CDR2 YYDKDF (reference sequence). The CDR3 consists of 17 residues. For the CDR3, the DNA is TGTGCCACCAGCAGATCTGAAACCAGCTCCACGAATTCACCCCTCCACTTT. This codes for CATSRSETSSTNSPLHF.

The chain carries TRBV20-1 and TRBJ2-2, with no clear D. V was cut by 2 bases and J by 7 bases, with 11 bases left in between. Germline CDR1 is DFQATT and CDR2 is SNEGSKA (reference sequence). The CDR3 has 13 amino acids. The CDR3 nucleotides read TGCAGTGCTAGACCGGCCGCCGGCGGGGAGCTGTTTTTT. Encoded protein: CSARPAAGGELFF.

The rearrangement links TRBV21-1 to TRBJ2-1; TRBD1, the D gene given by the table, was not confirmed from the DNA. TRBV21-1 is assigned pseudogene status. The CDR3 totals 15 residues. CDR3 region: CASNKGASSYNEQFF. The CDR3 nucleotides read TGTGCCAGCAATAAGGGGGCTAGCTCCTACAATGAGCAGTTCTTC.

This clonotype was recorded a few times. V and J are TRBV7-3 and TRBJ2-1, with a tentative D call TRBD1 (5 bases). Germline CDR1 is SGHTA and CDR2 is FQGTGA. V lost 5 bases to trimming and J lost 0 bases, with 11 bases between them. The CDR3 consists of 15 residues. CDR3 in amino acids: CASSEQVSSYNEQFF. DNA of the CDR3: TGTGCCAGCAGCGAACAGGTTAGCTCCTACAATGAGCAGTTCTTC.

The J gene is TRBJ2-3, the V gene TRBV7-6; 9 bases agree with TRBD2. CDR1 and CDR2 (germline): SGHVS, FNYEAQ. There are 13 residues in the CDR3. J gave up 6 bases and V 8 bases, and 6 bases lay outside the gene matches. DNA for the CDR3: TGTGCCAGCGCAGGCGGGAGGGTGGATACGCAGTATTTT. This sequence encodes CASAGGRVDTQYF.

The CDR3 sequence: CASGIPGQYTDTQYF. The DNA of the CDR3 is TGTGCCAGCGGTATACCGGGACAGTACACAGATACGCAGTATTTT. The V call is TRBV4-2, the J call TRBJ2-3; 7 nucleotides agree with TRBD1. Trimming removed 8 bases from V and 2 bases from J; junction bases left unmatched: 10. Germline values: CDR1 LGHNA, CDR2 YNFKEQ. The CDR3 has 15 residues.

CDR3 bases: TGCGCCAGCAGCTTGGACTATGGGGCCAACGTCCTGACTTTC. Protein sequence: CASSLDYGANVLTF. The rearrangement joins TRBV5-1 to TRBJ2-6; the D is unclear. This CDR3 contains 14 residues. The germline CDR1 and CDR2 sequences are SGHRS and YFSETQ. Between the trimmed V and J ends, which lost 0 bases and 3 bases, there was a span of 4 bases.

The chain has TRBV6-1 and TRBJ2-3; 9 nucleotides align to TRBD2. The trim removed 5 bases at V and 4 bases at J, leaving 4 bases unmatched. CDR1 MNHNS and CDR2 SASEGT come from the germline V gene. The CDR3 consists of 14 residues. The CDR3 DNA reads TGTGCCAGCAGTCCGGGACTAGCTTCAGATACGCAGTATTTT. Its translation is CASSPGLASDTQYF.

CDR3 in amino acids: CASSLWASGTSEQFF. Written as DNA, the CDR3 is TGTGCCAGCAGTTTGTGGGCTAGCGGGACTTCTGAGCAGTTCTTC. The V call is TRBV12-3 or TRBV12-4, the J call TRBJ2-1, with 9 bases fitting TRBD2. V shed 3 bases, J shed 9 bases, and the junction held 9 bases outside the gene matches. This CDR3 is built from 15 residues.

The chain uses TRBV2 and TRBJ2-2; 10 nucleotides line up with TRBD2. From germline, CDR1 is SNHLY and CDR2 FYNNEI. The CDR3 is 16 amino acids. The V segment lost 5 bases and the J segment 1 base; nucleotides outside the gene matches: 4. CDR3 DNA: TGTGCCAGCAGTCCAACTAGCGGGATGAACACCGGGGAGCTGTTTTTT. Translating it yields CASSPTSGMNTGELFF.

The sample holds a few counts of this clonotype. CDR3 protein: CASSAVPSARSYNSPLHF. DNA of the CDR3: TGTGCCAGCAGCGCCGTCCCTAGTGCCCGCTCCTATAATTCACCCCTCCACTTT. The chain carries TRBV11-2 and TRBJ1-6; D not resolved. This CDR3 has 18 residues. The germline V gene encodes CDR1 SGHAT and CDR2 FQNNGV. Trimming left V 5 bases short and J 0 bases short, with 17 bases between.

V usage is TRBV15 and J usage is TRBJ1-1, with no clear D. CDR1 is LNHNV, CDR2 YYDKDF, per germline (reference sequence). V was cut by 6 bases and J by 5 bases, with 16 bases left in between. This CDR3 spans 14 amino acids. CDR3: CATSRRAALTEAFF. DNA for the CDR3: TGTGCCACCAGTAGAAGAGCGGCTCTTACTGAAGCTTTCTTT. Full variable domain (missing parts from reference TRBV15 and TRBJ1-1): DAMVIQNPRYQVTQFGKPVTLSCSQTLNHNVMYWYQQKSSQAPKLLFHYYDKDFNNEADTPDNFQSRRPNTSFCFLDIRSPGLGDTAMYLCATSRRAALTEAFFGQGTRLTVV.

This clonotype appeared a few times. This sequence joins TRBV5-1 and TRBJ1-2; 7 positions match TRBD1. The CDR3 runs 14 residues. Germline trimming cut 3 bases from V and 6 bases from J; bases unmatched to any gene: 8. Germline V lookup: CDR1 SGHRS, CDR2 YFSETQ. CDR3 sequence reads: CASSSGGQADGYTF. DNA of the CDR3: TGCGCCAGCAGCTCCGGAGGACAGGCCGATGGCTACACCTTC.

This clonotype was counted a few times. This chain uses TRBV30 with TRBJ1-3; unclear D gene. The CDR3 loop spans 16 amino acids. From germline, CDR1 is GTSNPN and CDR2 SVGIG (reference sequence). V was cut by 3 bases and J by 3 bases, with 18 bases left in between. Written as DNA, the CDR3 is TGTGCCTGGAGAGATAGGAAAGTATGGTATGGAAACACCATATATTTT. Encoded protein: CAWRDRKVWYGNTIYF.

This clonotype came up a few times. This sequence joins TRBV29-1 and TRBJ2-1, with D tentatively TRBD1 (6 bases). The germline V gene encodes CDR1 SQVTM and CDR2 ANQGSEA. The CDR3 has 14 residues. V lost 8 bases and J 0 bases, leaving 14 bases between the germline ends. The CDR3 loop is CSIDSGHSYNEQFF. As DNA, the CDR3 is TGCAGCATCGATTCGGGACACTCCTACAATGAGCAGTTCTTC.

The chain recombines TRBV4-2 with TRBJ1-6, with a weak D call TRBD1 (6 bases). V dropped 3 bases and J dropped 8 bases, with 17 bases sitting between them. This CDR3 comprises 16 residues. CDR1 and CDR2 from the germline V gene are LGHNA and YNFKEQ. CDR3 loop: CASSQEGGQIHSPLHF. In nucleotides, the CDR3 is TGTGCCAGCAGCCAGGAGGGGGGACAAATCCATTCACCCCTCCACTTT.

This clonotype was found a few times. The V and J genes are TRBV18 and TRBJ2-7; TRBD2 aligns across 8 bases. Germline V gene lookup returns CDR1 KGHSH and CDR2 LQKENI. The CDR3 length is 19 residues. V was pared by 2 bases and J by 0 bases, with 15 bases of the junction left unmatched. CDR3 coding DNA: TGTGCCAGCTCACCAAGAGGGACTAGTGGTATGGTGAGCTCCTACGAGCAGTACTTC. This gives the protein CASSPRGTSGMVSSYEQYF.

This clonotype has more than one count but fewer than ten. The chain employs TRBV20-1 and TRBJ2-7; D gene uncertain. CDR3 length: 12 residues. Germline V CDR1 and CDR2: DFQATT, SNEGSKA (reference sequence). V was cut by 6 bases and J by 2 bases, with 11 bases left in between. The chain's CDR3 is CSAMDGTYEQYF. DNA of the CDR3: TGCAGTGCCATGGACGGAACCTACGAGCAGTACTTC.

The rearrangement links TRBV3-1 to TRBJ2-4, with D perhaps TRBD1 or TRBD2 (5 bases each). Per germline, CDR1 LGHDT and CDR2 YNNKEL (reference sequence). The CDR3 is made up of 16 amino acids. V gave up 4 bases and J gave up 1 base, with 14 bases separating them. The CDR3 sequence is CASSLGPPGAKNIQYF. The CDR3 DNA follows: TGTGCCAGCAGCCTGGGACCCCCGGGGGCCAAAAACATTCAGTACTTC.